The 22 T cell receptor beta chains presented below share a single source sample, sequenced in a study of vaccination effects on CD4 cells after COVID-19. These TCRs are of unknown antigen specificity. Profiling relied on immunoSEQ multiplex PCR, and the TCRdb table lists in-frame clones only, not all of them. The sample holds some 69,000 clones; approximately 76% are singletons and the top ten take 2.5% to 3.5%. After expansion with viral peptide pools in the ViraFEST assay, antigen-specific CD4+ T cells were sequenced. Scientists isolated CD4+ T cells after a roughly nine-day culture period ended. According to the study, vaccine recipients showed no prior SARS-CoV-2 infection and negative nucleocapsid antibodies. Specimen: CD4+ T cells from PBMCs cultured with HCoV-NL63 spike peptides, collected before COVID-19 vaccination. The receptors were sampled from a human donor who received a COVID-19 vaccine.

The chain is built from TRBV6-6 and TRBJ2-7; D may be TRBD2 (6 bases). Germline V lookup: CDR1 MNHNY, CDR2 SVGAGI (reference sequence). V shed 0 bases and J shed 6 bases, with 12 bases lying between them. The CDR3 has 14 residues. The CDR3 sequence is CASSYSGGGFEQYV. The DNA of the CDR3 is TGTGCCAGCAGTTACTCGGGGGGAGGCTTCGAGCAGTACGTC.

CDR3 sequence: CASSFKGGAGEKLFF. In nucleotides, the CDR3 is TGTGCCAGCAGCTTTAAGGGGGGCGCAGGAGAAAAACTGTTTTTT. The chain has TRBV5-5 and TRBJ1-4, with D possibly TRBD1 on 6 matching bases. With 2 bases removed from V and 8 bases from J, the gap between germline ends came to 16 bases. Germline-derived CDR1 and CDR2 are SGHKS and YYEKEE (reference sequence). This CDR3 is built from 15 residues.

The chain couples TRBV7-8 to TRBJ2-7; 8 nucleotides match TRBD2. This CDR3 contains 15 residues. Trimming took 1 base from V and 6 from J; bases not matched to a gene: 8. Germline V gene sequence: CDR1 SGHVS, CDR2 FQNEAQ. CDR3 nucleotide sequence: TGTGCCAGCAGCTTAGGCGGGGGGTCCATATTCGAGCAGTACGTC. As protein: CASSLGGGSIFEQYV.

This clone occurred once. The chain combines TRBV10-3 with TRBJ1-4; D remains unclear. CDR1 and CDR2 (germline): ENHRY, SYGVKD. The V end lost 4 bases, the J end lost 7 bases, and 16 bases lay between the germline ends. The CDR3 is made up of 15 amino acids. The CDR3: CAISAGQTTSEKLFF. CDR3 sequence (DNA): TGTGCCATCAGTGCTGGTCAAACTACGAGTGAAAAACTGTTTTTT.

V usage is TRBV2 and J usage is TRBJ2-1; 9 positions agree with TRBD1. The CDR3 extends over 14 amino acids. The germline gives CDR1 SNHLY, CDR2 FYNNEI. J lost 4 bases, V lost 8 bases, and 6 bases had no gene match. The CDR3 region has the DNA TGTGCCAGCGAGCTGACAGGGGGTTACAATGAGCAGTTCTTC. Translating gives CASELTGGYNEQFF.

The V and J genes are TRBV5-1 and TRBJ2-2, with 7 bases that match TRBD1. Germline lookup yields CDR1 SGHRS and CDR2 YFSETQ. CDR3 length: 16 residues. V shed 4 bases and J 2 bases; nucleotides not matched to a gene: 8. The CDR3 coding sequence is TGCGCCAGCAGCGTTCGACAGGGATCCAACACCGGGGAGCTGTTTTTT. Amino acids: CASSVRQGSNTGELFF.

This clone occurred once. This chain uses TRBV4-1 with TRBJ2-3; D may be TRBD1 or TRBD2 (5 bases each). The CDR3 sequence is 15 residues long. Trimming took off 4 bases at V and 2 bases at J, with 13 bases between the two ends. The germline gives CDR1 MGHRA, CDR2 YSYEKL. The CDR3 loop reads CASSRGRRDTDTQYF. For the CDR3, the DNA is TGCGCCAGCAGCCGGGGCCGCCGGGACACAGATACGCAGTATTTT.

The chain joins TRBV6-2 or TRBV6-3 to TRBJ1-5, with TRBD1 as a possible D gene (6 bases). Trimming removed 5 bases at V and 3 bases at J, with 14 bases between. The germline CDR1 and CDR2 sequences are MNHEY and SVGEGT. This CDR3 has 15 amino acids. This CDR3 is CASSNSGVPNQPQHF. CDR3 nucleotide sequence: TGTGCCAGCAGTAATTCAGGGGTTCCCAATCAGCCCCAGCATTTT.

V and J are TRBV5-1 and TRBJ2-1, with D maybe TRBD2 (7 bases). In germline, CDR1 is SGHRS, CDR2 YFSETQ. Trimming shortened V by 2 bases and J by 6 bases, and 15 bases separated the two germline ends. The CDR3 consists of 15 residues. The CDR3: CASSFGGGSPNEQFF. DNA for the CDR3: TGCGCCAGCAGCTTTGGGGGGGGCTCCCCCAATGAGCAGTTCTTC.

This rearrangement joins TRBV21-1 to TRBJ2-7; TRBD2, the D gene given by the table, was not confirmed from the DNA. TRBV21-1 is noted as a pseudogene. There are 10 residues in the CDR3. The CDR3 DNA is TGTGCCAGCAGTAGCGTAAAGCAGTACGTC. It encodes CASSSVKQYV.

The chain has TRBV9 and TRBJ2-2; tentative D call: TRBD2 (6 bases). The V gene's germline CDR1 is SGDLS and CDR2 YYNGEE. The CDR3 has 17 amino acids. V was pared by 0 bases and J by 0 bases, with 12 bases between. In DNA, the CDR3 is TGTGCCAGCAGCGTAGTGTATCCGGGGGCGAACACCGGGGAGCTGTTTTTT. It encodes CASSVVYPGANTGELFF.

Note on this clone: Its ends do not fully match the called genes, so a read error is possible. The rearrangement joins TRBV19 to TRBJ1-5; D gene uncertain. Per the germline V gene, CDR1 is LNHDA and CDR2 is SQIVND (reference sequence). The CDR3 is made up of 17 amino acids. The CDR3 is CASSILIGSPSSQPQHF. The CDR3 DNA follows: TGTGCCAGTAGTATTTTAATTGGCAGCCCGAGCAGTCAGCCCCAGCATTTT.

The CDR3 sequence: CASSPNREGETQYF. CDR3 in DNA: TGCGCCAGCAGCCCTAACAGGGAAGGGGAGACCCAGTACTTC. This rearrangement joins TRBV5-1 to TRBJ2-5, with D maybe TRBD1 (6 bases). The germline gives CDR1 SGHRS, CDR2 YFSETQ. The V gene lost 4 bases and the J gene lost 5 bases, with 15 bases spanning the gap. The CDR3 loop spans 14 amino acids.

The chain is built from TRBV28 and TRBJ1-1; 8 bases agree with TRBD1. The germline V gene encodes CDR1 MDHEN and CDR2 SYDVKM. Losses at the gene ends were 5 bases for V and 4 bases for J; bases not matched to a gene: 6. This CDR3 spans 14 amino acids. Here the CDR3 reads CASSDYTGGTEAFF. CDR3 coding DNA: TGTGCCAGCAGTGACTACACAGGGGGCACTGAAGCTTTCTTT.

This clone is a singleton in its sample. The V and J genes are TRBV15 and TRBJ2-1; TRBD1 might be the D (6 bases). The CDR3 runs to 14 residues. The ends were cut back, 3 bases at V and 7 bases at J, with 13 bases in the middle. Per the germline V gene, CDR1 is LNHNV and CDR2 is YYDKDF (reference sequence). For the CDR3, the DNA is TGTGCCACCAGCAGGGAAAGTACAGGGAATGAGCAGTTCTTC. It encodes CATSRESTGNEQFF.

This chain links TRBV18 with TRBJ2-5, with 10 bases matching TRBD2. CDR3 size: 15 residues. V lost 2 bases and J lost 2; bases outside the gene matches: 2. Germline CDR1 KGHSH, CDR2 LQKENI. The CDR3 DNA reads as TGTGCCAGCTCACCAAGGACTAGCGGACAAGAGACCCAGTACTTC. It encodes CASSPRTSGQETQYF.

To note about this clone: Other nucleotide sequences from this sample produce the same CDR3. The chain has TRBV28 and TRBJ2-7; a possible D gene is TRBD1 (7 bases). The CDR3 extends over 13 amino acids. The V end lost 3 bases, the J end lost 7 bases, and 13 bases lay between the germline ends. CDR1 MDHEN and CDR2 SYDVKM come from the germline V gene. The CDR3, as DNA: TGTGCCAGCAGTTTGGAGGGGGCGCGTGAGCAGTACGTC. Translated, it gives CASSLEGAREQYV.

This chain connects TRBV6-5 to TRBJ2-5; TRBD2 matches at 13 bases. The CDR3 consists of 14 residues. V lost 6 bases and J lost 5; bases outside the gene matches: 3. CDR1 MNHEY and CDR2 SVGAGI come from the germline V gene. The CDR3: CASRTSGGDETQYF. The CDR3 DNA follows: TGTGCCAGCAGAACTAGCGGGGGGGATGAGACCCAGTACTTC.

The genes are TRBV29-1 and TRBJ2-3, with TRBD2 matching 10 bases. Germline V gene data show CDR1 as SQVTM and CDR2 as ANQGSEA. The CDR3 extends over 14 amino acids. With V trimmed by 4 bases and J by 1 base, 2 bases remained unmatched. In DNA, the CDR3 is TGCAGCGTTGGGCTAGCGGGGGGCACAGATACGCAGTATTTT. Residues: CSVGLAGGTDTQYF.

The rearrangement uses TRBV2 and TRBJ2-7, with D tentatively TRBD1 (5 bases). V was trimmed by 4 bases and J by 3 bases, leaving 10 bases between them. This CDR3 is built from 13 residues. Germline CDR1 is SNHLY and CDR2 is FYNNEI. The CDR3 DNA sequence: TGTGCCAGCAGTGTGGACACAGACTACGAGCAGTACGTC. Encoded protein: CASSVDTDYEQYV.

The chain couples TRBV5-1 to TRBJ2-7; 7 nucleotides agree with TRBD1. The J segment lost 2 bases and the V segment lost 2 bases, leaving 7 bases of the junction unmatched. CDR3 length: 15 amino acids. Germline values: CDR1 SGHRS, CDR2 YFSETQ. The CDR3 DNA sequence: TGCGCCAGCAGCTTAACAGGGGCATATCCCTACGAGCAGTACGTC. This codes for CASSLTGAYPYEQYV.

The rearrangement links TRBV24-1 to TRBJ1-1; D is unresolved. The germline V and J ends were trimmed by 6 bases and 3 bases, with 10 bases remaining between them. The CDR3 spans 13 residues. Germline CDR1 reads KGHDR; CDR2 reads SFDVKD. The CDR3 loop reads CATSSRWDTEAFF. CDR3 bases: TGTGCCACCAGTAGTAGGTGGGACACTGAAGCTTTCTTT.